Below are 21 T cell receptor beta chains sequenced from a single sample in a study of blood T cell repertoires in COVID-19. Here immunoSEQ multiplex PCR was the method, and the copy in TCRdb shows in-frame clones only, minus some. The data contain about 200,000 clones, almost 90% of them singletons. Sequencing used peripheral blood. The receptors here all came from a man between 18 and 29 years old with active or convalescent COVID-19.

A single count supports this clone. The chain couples TRBV5-3 to TRBJ1-5; 7 bases are shared with TRBD1. TRBV5-3 is an ORF, and what it does is uncertain. Trimming cost V 4 bases and J 3 bases; bases outside gene matches: 10. CDR3 length: 16 amino acids. This chain's CDR3 is CARSLAWDRNNQPQHF. The DNA for the CDR3 is TGTGCCAGAAGCCTGGCTTGGGACAGAAACAATCAGCCCCAGCATTTT.

The rearrangement uses TRBV30 and TRBJ1-4, with TRBD1 matching 7 bases. The CDR3 loop spans 15 amino acids. The junction had 7 bases not matched to a gene; V was cut back by 1 base and J by 5 bases. Germline assignment: CDR1 GTSNPN and CDR2 SVGIG (reference sequence). CDR3 nucleotides: TGTGCCTGGAGTGCCCGGGACAGCACAAATGAAAAACTGTTTTTT. Translating gives CAWSARDSTNEKLFF.

The J gene is TRBJ2-2, the V gene TRBV18; TRBD1 aligns across 7 bases. The J segment lost 4 bases and the V segment lost 3 bases, leaving 5 bases of the junction unmatched. CDR1 is KGHSH, CDR2 LQKENI, per germline. There are 15 residues in the CDR3. The chain's CDR3 is CASSPQGDATGELFF. CDR3 DNA: TGTGCCAGCTCACCGCAGGGGGACGCCACCGGGGAGCTGTTTTTT. Supplemented by reference TRBV18 and TRBJ2-2, the full variable domain reads NAGVMQNPRHLVRRRGQEARLRCSPMKGHSHVYWYRQLPEEGLKFMVYLQKENIIDESGMPKERFSAEFPKEGPSILRIQQVVRGDSAAYFCASSPQGDATGELFFGEGSRLTVL.

This clone was detected only a few times. This chain uses TRBV11-3 with TRBJ2-2, with D maybe TRBD1 (6 bases). The V gene lost 8 bases and the J gene lost 6 bases, with 19 bases spanning the gap. The germline V gene has CDR1 SGHNT and CDR2 YENEEA. The CDR3 runs to 15 residues. The CDR3 nucleotides read TGTGCCAGCGGGAAAACAGGGTCAAGGCCCGGGGAGCTGTTTTTT. Its translation is CASGKTGSRPGELFF.

J is TRBJ1-3 and V is TRBV12-5; 7 nucleotides match TRBD1. The junction had 4 bases not matched to a gene; V was cut back by 4 bases and J by 4 bases. The length of the CDR3 is 14 residues. Germline CDR1 reads LGHNT; CDR2 reads FRNRAP. The CDR3 DNA reads as TGTGCTAGTGGTTCGGGACAGTCGGGAAACACCATATATTTT. It translates to CASGSGQSGNTIYF.

V gene TRBV4-1 combines with J gene TRBJ2-2, with a weak D call TRBD2 (5 bases). Between the trimmed V and J ends, which lost 0 bases and 3 bases, there was a span of 14 bases. Germline V gene data show CDR1 as MGHRA and CDR2 as YSYEKL. The CDR3 length is 17 residues. The CDR3 DNA follows: TGCGCCAGCAGCCAAGATTCAGCGGTGGAGTACACCGGGGAGCTGTTTTTT. Protein: CASSQDSAVEYTGELFF.

The chain has TRBV14 and TRBJ2-3; 9 nucleotides align to TRBD1. CDR1 is SGHDN, CDR2 FVKESK, per germline. This CDR3 has 18 residues. The V and J ends lost 2 bases and 3 bases, in that order; junction bases with no gene match: 12. Here the CDR3 DNA reads TGTGCCAGCAGCCAAAGCGTGAGACAGGGGGTTTGGACAGATACGCAGTATTTT. Translated: CASSQSVRQGVWTDTQYF.

The count of this clone is one. V gene TRBV7-2 combines with J gene TRBJ1-1; no clear D gene. V was cut by 1 base and J by 0 bases, with 12 bases left in between. Germline assignment: CDR1 SGHTA and CDR2 FQGNSA. This CDR3 contains 16 residues. The DNA for the CDR3 is TGTGCCAGCAGCTTAGACGGCCGGGGAATGAACACTGAAGCTTTCTTT. Translating gives CASSLDGRGMNTEAFF.

The CDR3 DNA reads TGTGCCAGTAAGAGGGTATTTACAGGGCTATTCGAGCAGTACTTC. Its protein is CASKRVFTGLFEQYF. The gene calls are TRBV19 and TRBJ2-7, with a possible D match to TRBD1 (6 bases). Per the germline V gene, CDR1 is LNHDA and CDR2 is SQIVND (reference sequence). The germline V and J ends were trimmed by 7 bases and 6 bases, with 22 bases remaining between them. The CDR3 is 15 amino acids.

This chain uses TRBV18 with TRBJ2-5; D is unclear. Trimming took off 0 bases at V and 0 bases at J, with 5 bases between the two ends. CDR1 and CDR2 (germline): KGHSH, LQKENI. The CDR3 totals 14 residues. The CDR3 bases are TGTGCCAGCTCACCACCATCTAACCAAGAGACCCAGTACTTC. Encoded protein: CASSPPSNQETQYF.

This clone was counted between two and nine times. This rearrangement joins TRBV19 to TRBJ1-2; D gene unclear. V lost 0 bases and J lost 1, with 3 bases in between. CDR1 LNHDA and CDR2 SQIVND come from the germline V gene (reference sequence). The CDR3 runs 13 residues. The CDR3 DNA reads as TGTGCCAGTAGTATAGACAATAACTATGGCTACACCTTC. Its translation is CASSIDNNYGYTF.

Only a few counts were recorded for this clone. The chain carries TRBV7-9 and TRBJ2-7; D is ambiguous. CDR3 size: 14 residues. V shed 1 base and J shed 5 bases, with 12 bases lying between them. The V gene's germline CDR1 is SEHNR and CDR2 FQNEAQ (reference sequence). CDR3 bases: TGTGCCAGCAGCTTAGATACGCCACCGGACGAGCAGTACTTC. Translated: CASSLDTPPDEQYF.

V gene TRBV11-2 combines with J gene TRBJ1-3; D not resolved. V shed 3 bases and J shed 0 bases, with 3 bases lying between them. This CDR3 region has 13 residues. Germline loops: CDR1 SGHAT, CDR2 FQNNGV. CDR3 DNA: TGTGCCAGCAGCTTTAACTCTGGAAACACCATATATTTT. This encodes CASSFNSGNTIYF.

The V gene is TRBV9, the J gene TRBJ2-7; D is ambiguous. Trimming took off 4 bases at V and 0 bases at J, with 11 bases between the two ends. The CDR3 runs 14 residues. From germline, CDR1 is SGDLS and CDR2 YYNGEE. The CDR3 loop reads CASSPDGASYEQYF. DNA of the CDR3: TGTGCCAGCAGCCCAGACGGAGCCTCCTACGAGCAGTACTTC.

The chain links TRBV30 to TRBJ1-2, with D perhaps matching TRBD1 (6 bases). CDR1 is GTSNPN, CDR2 SVGIG, per germline (reference sequence). V was cut by 2 bases and J by 5 bases, with 12 bases left in between. CDR3 length: 13 residues. The CDR3 sequence: CAWSPQGPYGYTF. CDR3 nucleotide sequence: TGTGCCTGGAGTCCGCAGGGGCCTTATGGCTACACCTTC.

The J gene is TRBJ1-2, the V gene TRBV12-3 or TRBV12-4; D ambiguous. Trimming removed 6 bases at V and 1 base at J, with 9 bases between. The CDR3 consists of 13 residues. The CDR3, as DNA: TGTGCCAGCAGAATAAATTTTAACTATGGCTACACCTTC. Protein sequence: CASRINFNYGYTF.

The V call is TRBV29-1, the J call TRBJ1-5; a weak D match, TRBD1 (5 bases). The germline V gene has CDR1 SQVTM and CDR2 ANQGSEA. Trimming pared 4 bases from V and 3 bases from J, leaving 13 bases between. CDR3 length equals 14 residues. CDR3 sequence reads: CSVVYRQSNQPQHF. DNA for the CDR3: TGCAGCGTTGTTTACCGACAGTCCAATCAGCCCCAGCATTTT.

The rearrangement links TRBV19 to TRBJ1-5; 9 nucleotides line up with TRBD1. After removal of 3 bases from V and 0 bases from J, the junction contained 15 bases not matched to a gene. The CDR3 length is 20 residues. The germline V gene encodes CDR1 LNHDA and CDR2 SQIVND (reference sequence). The CDR3 sequence is CASSMLWLLSDRGSNQPQHF. The CDR3, as DNA: TGTGCCAGTAGTATGCTTTGGCTATTGTCGGACAGGGGTAGCAATCAGCCCCAGCATTTT.

The rearrangement links TRBV10-3 to TRBJ1-6; TRBD1 might be the D (5 bases). Trimming pared 6 bases from V and 7 bases from J, leaving 13 bases between. Per the germline V gene, CDR1 is ENHRY and CDR2 is SYGVKD. The CDR3 spans 14 residues. CDR3 sequence reads: CAIRGERGNSPLHF. The CDR3 DNA is TGTGCCATCAGGGGTGAACGGGGGAATTCACCCCTCCACTTT.

This chain links TRBV3-1 (or the pseudogene TRBV3-2) with TRBJ2-1; a weak D match, TRBD1 (6 bases). The CDR3 is 15 residues long. V gave up 1 base and J gave up 4 bases, with 11 bases separating them. Germline loops: CDR1 LGHDT, CDR2 YNNKEL (reference sequence). CDR3 sequence: CASSQAPGQYNEQFF. The DNA of the CDR3 is TGTGCCAGCAGCCAAGCCCCTGGACAGTACAATGAGCAGTTCTTC.

The rearrangement joins TRBV11-2 to TRBJ2-5; 7 bases match TRBD2. J lost 7 bases, V lost 2 bases, and 7 bases had no gene match. Germline V gene lookup returns CDR1 SGHAT and CDR2 FQNNGV. This CDR3 spans 14 amino acids. The DNA for the CDR3 is TGTGCCAGCAGCTTACTGACTAGCACGGGGACCCAGTACTTC. Amino acid sequence: CASSLLTSTGTQYF. The complete variable domain, with remaining parts taken from reference TRBV11-2 and TRBJ2-5, reads EAGVAQSPRYKIIEKRQSVAFWCNPISGHATLYWYQQILGQGPKLLIQFQNNGVVDDSQLPKDRFSAERLKGVDSTLKIQPAKLEDSAVYLCASSLLTSTGTQYFGPGTRLLVL.